Following are 3 T cell receptor beta chains from one sample sequenced in a study of immune evolution from preneoplasia to lung adenocarcinoma. The data were produced by immunoSEQ multiplex PCR, yet TCRdb's version contains in-frame clones alone and is incomplete. The table records some 15,000 clones, roughly 80% of them present only once. Sequencing was done on a sample of FFPE minimally invasive lung adenocarcinoma tissue. The receptors were gathered from a person in their 70s with lung adenocarcinoma.

The chain recombines TRBV7-3 with TRBJ2-2, with TRBD2 matching over 11 bases. The germline V gene encodes CDR1 SGHTA and CDR2 FQGTGA. Trimming removed 2 bases from V and 6 bases from J; junction bases left unmatched: 8. The CDR3 contains 17 residues. This chain's CDR3 is CASSLQLAGAKSGELFF. DNA for the CDR3: TGTGCCAGCAGCTTACAACTAGCGGGAGCTAAATCCGGGGAGCTGTTTTTT.

The V gene is TRBV2, the J gene TRBJ2-5; D is undetermined. CDR1 is SNHLY and CDR2 is FYNNEI in the germline V gene. This CDR3 is 12 amino acids long. Deletions cut 9 bases from V and 1 base from J, with 9 bases between. DNA for the CDR3: TGTGCCAGTCACTCGTCCCAAGAGACCCAGTACTTC. Translating gives CASHSSQETQYF.

On this clone: Sequence at one end of the junction differs from germline and may be a read error. This chain connects TRBV7-7 to TRBJ2-1, with TRBD2 matching 9 bases. Germline assignment: CDR1 SSHAT and CDR2 FNYEAQ (reference sequence). CDR3 size: 16 residues. The CDR3 reads CASSKGGGGDYNEQFF. DNA of the CDR3: TGTGCTAGCAGCAAAGGAGGCGGGGGGGACTACAATGAGCAGTTCTTC.